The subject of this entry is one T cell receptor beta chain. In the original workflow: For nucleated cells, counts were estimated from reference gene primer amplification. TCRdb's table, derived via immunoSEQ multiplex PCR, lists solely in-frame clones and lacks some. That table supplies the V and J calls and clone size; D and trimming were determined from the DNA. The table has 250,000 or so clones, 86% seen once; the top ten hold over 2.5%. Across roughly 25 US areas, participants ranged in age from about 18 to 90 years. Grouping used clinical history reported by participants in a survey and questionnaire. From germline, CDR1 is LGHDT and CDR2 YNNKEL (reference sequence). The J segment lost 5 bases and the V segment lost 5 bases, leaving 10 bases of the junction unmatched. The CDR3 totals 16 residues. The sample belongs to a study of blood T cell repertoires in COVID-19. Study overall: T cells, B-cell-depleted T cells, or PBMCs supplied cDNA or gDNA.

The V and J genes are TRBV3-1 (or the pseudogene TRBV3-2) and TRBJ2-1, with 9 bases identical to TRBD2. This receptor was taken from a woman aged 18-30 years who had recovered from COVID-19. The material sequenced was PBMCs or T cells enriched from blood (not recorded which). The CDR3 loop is CASSEHGLATHNEQFF. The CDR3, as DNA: TGTGCCAGCAGCGAACACGGACTAGCGACCCACAATGAGCAGTTCTTC.